The source of this T cell receptor (beta chain) is a study of T-cell reconstitution after alpha-beta-depleted transplantation in children. Germline V gene sequence: CDR1 LGHDT, CDR2 YNNKEL (reference sequence). V was clipped by 0 bases and J by 6 bases; unmatched bases: 9. The CDR3 is 16 amino acids. Unique molecular identifiers tagged the TCRbeta library. TCRdb redid the calling of the PCR reads with MiXCR, one entry per CDR3 protein. The table records 300,000 to 400,000 distinct CDR3 sequences, roughly 15% of them present only once. With respect to this clonotype: A much larger clone differs by one base, so this may be a read error. In this CDR3 the conserved last residue, phenylalanine or tryptophan, is missing, so a read error is likely.

The genes are TRBV3-1 and TRBJ2-7; 9 bases agree with TRBD2. The clonotype originates from a male patient aged 2-9 years who had a stem cell transplant for acute lymphoblastic leukemia, so the T cells may come from the graft donor. Sequencing was performed on PBMCs, mostly from graft donor cells, taken 360 days after TCRalphabeta/CD19-depleted stem cell transplant. The CDR3 loop reads CASSQDRRSGRLEQYL. The CDR3 bases are TGTGCCAGCAGCCAAGATCGGAGAAGCGGGAGGCTCGAGCAGTACTTG.